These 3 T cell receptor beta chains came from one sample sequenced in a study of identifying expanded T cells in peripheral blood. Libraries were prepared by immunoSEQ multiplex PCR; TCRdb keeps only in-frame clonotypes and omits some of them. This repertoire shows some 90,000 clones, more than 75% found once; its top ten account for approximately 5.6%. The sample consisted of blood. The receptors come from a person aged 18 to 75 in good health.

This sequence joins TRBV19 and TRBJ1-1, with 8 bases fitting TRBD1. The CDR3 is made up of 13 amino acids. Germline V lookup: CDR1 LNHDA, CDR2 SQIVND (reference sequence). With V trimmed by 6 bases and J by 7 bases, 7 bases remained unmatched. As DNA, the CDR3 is TGTGCCAGTAGCCCGGGACAGGAAGTTGAAGCTTTCTTT. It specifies CASSPGQEVEAFF.

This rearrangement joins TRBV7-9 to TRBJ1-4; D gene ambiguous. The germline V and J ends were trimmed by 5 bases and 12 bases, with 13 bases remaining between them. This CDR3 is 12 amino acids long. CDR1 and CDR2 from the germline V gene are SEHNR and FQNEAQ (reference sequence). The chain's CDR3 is CASSPDRPELFF. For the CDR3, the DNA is TGTGCCAGCAGCCCCGACCGACCAGAACTGTTTTTT.

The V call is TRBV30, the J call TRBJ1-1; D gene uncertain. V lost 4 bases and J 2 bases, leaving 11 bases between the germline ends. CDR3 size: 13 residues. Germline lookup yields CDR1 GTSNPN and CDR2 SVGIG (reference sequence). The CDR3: CAWNRAANTEAFF. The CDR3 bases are TGTGCCTGGAATAGGGCAGCCAACACTGAAGCTTTCTTT.